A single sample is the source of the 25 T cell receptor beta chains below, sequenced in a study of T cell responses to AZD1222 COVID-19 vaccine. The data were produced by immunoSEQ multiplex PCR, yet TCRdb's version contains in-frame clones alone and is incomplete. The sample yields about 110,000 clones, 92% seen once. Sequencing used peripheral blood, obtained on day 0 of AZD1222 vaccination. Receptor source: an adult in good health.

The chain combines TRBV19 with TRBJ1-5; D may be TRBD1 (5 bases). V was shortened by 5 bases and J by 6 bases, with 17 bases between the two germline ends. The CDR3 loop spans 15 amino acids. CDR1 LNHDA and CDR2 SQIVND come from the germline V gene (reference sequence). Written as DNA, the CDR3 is TGTGCCAGTAGTGTGGGGACCTTATGGGGTCAGCCCCAGCATTTT. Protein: CASSVGTLWGQPQHF.

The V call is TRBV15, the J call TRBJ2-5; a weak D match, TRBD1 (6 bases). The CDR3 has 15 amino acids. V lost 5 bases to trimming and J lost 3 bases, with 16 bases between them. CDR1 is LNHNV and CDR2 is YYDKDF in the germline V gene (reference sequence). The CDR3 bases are TGTGCCACCAGCGGAAACAGGGTAGTAGAAGAGACCCAGTACTTC. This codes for CATSGNRVVEETQYF.

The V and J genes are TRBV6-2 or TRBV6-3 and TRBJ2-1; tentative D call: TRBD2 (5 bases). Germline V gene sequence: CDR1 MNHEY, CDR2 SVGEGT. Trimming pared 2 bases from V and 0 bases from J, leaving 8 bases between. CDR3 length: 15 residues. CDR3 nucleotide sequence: TGTGCCAGCAGTTACCTCGGGGACTCCTACAATGAGCAGTTCTTC. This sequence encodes CASSYLGDSYNEQFF.

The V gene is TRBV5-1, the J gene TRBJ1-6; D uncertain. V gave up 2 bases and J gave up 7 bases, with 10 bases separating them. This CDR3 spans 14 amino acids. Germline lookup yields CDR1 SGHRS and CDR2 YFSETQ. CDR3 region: CASSFGERNSPLHF. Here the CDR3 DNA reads TGCGCCAGCAGCTTCGGGGAACGGAATTCACCCCTCCACTTT. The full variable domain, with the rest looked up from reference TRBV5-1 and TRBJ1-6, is KAGVTQTPRYLIKTRGQQVTLSCSPISGHRSVSWYQQTPGQGLQFLFEYFSETQRNKGNFPGRFSGRQFSNSRSEMNVSTLELGDSALYLCASSFGERNSPLHFGNGTRLTVT.

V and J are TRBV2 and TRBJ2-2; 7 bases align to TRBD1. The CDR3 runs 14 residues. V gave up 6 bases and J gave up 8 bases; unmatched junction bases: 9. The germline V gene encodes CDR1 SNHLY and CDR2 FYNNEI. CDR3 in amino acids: CASRPDRQIGELFF. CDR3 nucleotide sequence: TGTGCCAGCAGGCCGGACAGGCAGATAGGGGAGCTGTTTTTT.

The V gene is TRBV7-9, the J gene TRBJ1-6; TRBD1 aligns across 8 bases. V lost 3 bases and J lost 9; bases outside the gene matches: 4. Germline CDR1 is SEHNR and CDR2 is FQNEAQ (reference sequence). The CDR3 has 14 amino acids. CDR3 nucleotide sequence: TGTGCCAGCAGCTTGACAGGGGAGTTTTCACCCCTCCACTTT. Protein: CASSLTGEFSPLHF. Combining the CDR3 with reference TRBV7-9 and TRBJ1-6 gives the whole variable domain DTGVSQNPRHKITKRGQNVTFRCDPISEHNRLYWYRQTLGQGPEFLTYFQNEAQLEKSRLLSDRFSAERPKGSFSTLEIQRTEQGDSAMYLCASSLTGEFSPLHFGNGTRLTVT.

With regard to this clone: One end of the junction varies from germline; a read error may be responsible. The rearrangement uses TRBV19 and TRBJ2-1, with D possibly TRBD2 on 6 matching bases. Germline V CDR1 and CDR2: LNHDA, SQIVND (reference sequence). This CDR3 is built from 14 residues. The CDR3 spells CASSIGTSYDEQFF. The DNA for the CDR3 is TGTGCCAGTAGTATTGGAACTAGCTACGATGAGCAGTTCTTC.

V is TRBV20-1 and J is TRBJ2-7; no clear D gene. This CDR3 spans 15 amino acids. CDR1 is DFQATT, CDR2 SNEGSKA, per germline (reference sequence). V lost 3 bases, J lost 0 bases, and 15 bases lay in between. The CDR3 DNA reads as TGCAGTGCTAGTGGTCCTTGGGTGAGCTCCTACGAGCAGTACTTC. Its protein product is CSASGPWVSSYEQYF.

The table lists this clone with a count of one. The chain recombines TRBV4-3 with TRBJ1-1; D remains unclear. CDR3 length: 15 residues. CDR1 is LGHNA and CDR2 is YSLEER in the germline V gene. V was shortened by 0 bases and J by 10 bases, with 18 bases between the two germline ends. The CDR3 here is CASSQDAGRRVVAFF. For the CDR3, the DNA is TGCGCCAGCAGCCAAGATGCAGGCCGCCGAGTTGTAGCTTTCTTT.

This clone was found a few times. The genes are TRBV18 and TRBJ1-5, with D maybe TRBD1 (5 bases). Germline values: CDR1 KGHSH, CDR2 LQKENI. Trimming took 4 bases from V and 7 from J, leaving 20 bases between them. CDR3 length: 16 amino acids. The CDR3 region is CASSLLGRGLRQPQHF. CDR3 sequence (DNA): TGTGCCAGCTCACTTTTGGGTAGGGGATTAAGGCAGCCCCAGCATTTT.

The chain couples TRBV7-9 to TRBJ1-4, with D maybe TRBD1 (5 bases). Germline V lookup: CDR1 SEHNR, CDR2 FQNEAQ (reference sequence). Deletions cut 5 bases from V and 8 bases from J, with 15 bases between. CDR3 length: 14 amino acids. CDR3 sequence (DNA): TGTGCCAGCAGCACGGACATTAAAAAAGAAAAACTGTTTTTT. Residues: CASSTDIKKEKLFF.

This CDR3 is CASRQDPDQGPQHF. In DNA, the CDR3 is TGTGCCAGCAGACAAGACCCGGACCAAGGGCCCCAGCATTTT. The chain couples TRBV6-5 to TRBJ1-5; unclear D gene. The CDR3 is 14 residues long. Germline CDR1 and CDR2: MNHEY and SVGAGI. V dropped 6 bases and J dropped 9 bases, with 18 bases sitting between them.

CDR3 coding DNA: TGTGCCAGCAGCCAAGTTGCTTTAGGGGTAGCACCCTACGAGCAGTACTTC. Translating it yields CASSQVALGVAPYEQYF. The V and J genes are TRBV14 and TRBJ2-7; D may be TRBD1 (5 bases). This CDR3 has 17 amino acids. Trimming removed 1 base from V and 2 bases from J, with 18 bases in between. CDR1 SGHDN and CDR2 FVKESK come from the germline V gene.

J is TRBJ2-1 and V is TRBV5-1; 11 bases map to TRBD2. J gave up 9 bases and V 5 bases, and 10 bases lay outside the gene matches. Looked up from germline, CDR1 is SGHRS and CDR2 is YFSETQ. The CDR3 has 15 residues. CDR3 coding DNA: TGCGCCAGCAGTCCAACTAGCGGGAGTCTTGGTGAGCAGTTCTTC. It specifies CASSPTSGSLGEQFF.

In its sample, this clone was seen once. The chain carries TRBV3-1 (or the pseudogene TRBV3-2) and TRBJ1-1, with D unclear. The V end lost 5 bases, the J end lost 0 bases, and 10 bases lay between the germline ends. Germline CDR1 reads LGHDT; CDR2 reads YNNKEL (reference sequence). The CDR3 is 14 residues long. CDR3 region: CASSKDGLNTEAFF. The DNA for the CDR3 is TGTGCCAGCAGCAAGGACGGATTGAACACTGAAGCTTTCTTT.

In DNA, the CDR3 is TGTGCCAGCTCACGGCCGGGACAGCCCTCTGGAAACACCATATATTTT. Its protein is CASSRPGQPSGNTIYF. J is TRBJ1-3 and V is TRBV18, with 7 positions matching TRBD1. With V trimmed by 4 bases and J by 0 bases, 6 bases remained unmatched. The germline V gene encodes CDR1 KGHSH and CDR2 LQKENI. The CDR3 spans 16 residues.

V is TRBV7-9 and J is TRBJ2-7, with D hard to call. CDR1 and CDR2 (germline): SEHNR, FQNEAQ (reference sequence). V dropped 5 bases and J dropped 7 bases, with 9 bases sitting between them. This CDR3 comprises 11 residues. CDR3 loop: CASSPDGEQYF. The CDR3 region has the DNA TGTGCCAGCAGCCCCGACGGAGAGCAGTACTTC.

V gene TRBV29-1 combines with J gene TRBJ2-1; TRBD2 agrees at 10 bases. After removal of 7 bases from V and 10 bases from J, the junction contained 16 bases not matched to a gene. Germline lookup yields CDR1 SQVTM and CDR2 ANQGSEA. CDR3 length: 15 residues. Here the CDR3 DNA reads TGCAGCGGGGCCCTACCTAGCGGGAGCATCTGGGAGCAGTTCTTC. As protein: CSGALPSGSIWEQFF.

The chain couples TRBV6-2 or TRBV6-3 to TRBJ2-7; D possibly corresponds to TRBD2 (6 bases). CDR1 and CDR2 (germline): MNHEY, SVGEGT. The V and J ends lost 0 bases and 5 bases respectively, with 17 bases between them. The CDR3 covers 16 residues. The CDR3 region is CASSYSGPGGRHEQYF. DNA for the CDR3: TGTGCCAGCAGTTACTCGGGCCCAGGAGGGCGCCACGAGCAGTACTTC.

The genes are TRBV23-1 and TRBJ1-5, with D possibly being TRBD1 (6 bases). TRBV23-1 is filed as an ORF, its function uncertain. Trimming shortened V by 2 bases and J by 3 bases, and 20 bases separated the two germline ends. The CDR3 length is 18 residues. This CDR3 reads CASSQPGQSPWSNQPQHF. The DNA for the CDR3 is TGCGCCAGCAGTCAACCCGGACAGAGTCCTTGGTCCAATCAGCCCCAGCATTTT.

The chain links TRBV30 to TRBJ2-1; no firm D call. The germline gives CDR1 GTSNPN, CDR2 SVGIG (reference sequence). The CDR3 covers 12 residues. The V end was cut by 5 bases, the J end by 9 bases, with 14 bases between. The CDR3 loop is CAWARPPLEQFF. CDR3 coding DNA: TGTGCCTGGGCAAGGCCCCCGCTTGAGCAGTTCTTC.

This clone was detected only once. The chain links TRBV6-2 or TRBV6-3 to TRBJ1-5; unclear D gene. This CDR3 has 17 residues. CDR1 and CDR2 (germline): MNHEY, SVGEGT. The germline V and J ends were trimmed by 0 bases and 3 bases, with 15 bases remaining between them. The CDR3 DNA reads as TGTGCCAGCAGTTACTCCTGGGGAACGGGCCTCAATCAGCCCCAGCATTTT. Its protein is CASSYSWGTGLNQPQHF.

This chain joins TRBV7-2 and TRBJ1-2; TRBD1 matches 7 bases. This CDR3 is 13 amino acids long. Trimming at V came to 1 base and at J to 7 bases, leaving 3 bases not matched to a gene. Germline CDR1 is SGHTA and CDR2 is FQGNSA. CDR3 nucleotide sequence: TGTGCCAGCAGCTTAGGACAGGGTGGTGGCTACACCTTC. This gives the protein CASSLGQGGGYTF.

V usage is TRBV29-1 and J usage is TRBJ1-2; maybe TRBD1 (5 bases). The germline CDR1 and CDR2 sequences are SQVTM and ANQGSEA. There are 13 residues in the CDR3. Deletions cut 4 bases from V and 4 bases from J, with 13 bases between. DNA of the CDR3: TGCAGCGTTGGGTGGGACGTCAGCTATGGCTACACCTTC. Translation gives CSVGWDVSYGYTF.

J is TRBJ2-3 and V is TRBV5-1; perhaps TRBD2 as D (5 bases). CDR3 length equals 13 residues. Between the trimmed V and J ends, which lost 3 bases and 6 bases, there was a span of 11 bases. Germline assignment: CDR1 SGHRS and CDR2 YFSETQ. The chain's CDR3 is CASSSQLEDTQYF. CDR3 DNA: TGCGCCAGCAGCTCCCAACTAGAGGATACGCAGTATTTT.